The 3 T cell receptor beta chains below come from one sample, sequenced in a study of T cells in Graves' hyperthyroidism and ophthalmopathy. TCR beta CDR3 region amplification was performed from RNA transcripts. In the first-round RT-PCR of the TCR CDR3, the HTBI primer set was used. TCRdb re-called the multiplex PCR reads through MiXCR, storing one row per CDR3 protein. The data show approximately 590,000 distinct CDR3 sequences, less than 20% seen once. The specimen sequenced was blood. Source of these receptors: a young woman with Graves' hyperthyroidism.

This clonotype occurred many times. The chain uses TRBV5-1 and TRBJ2-7; 9 nucleotides agree with TRBD1. V was clipped by 3 bases and J by 1 base; unmatched bases: 8. CDR3 length equals 16 residues. Looked up from germline, CDR1 is SGHRS and CDR2 is YFSETQ. The CDR3: CASSSFRDRDSYEQYF. The CDR3 DNA sequence: TGCGCCAGCAGCTCGTTCCGGGACAGGGATTCCTACGAGCAGTACTTC.

This clonotype showed up many times. The chain combines TRBV27 with TRBJ2-3; D possibly corresponds to TRBD2 (7 bases). The CDR3 contains 13 residues. Germline CDR1 and CDR2: MNHEY and SMNVEV (reference sequence). V was pared by 8 bases and J by 4 bases, with 13 bases between. The CDR3 region has the DNA TGTGCCAGCGGGAGCGGGACACCAGATACGCAGTATTTT. It is translated as CASGSGTPDTQYF.

This clonotype was recorded many times. The chain recombines TRBV5-1 with TRBJ2-3; TRBD2 agrees at 8 bases. Trimming removed 0 bases from V and 3 bases from J; junction bases left unmatched: 6. The CDR3 has 16 residues. CDR1 SGHRS and CDR2 YFSETQ come from the germline V gene. The CDR3 spells CASSLGSGIGTDTQYF. The CDR3 DNA follows: TGCGCCAGCAGCTTGGGTAGCGGGATTGGTACAGATACGCAGTATTTT.